This TCR beta chain was sequenced for a study of blood T cell repertoires in COVID-19. The CDR3 consists of 18 residues. Looked up from germline, CDR1 is KGHSH and CDR2 is LQKENI. V dropped 1 base and J dropped 1; count of bases not matched to a gene: 11. Assay used: immunoSEQ multiplex PCR; TCRdb lists only in-frame clones, some missing. The sample lists hundreds of thousands of clones; 82% were seen once. This clonotype originated in a woman aged 60-70 years with active or convalescent COVID-19. Source material: peripheral blood. The chain recombines TRBV18 with TRBJ1-1; TRBD1 agrees at 8 bases. CDR3 in DNA: TGTGCCAGCTCACCACAAACAGGGGGAAGGAGAAAGAACACTGAAGCTTTCTTT. It is translated as CASSPQTGGRRKNTEAFF.